This T cell receptor (beta chain) was retrieved from a study of blood T cells in healthy people across ages. The sample holds a few counts of this clonotype. The target antigen is unknown. Primers used in a second PCR of roughly 6 to 12 cycles were a sample-barcoded 5' primer and a J-beta primer mix. TCRdb recomputed calls from the 5' RACE reads with MiXCR, one row per CDR3 protein. The sample records roughly 1.9 million distinct CDR3 sequences, about two fifths being singletons. This CDR3 spans 13 amino acids. Germline CDR1 LNHNV, CDR2 YYDKDF (reference sequence). Trimming removed 8 bases at V and 6 bases at J, with 17 bases between. Study-wide results and limits: There was a strong correlation between TCR beta diversity and naive T cell percentage.

The sequenced material came from blood. The clonotype originates from a human donor in good health. The V and J genes are TRBV15 and TRBJ2-7; D unresolved. CDR3 nucleotide sequence: TGTGCCACCCAGCCCGGAGACTCTATCGAGCAGTACTTC. This encodes CATQPGDSIEQYF. Drawing the rest from reference TRBV15 and TRBJ2-7, the complete variable domain is DAMVIQNPRYQVTQFGKPVTLSCSQTLNHNVMYWYQQKSSQAPKLLFHYYDKDFNNEADTPDNFQSRRPNTSFCFLDIRSPGLGDTAMYLCATQPGDSIEQYFGPGTRLTVT.